This T cell receptor beta chain was retrieved from a study of beta chain features in type 1 diabetes. Study-level points and caveats: High TCR expression in some cells could lead to their over-representation in cDNA sequencing. In type 1 diabetes patients, VDJ junctions had fewer insertions; deletions at these junctions were more frequent. People with Type 1 diabetes carried modestly yet significantly shorter TCRB CDR3s in all four CD4+ subsets.

CDR3 size: 15 residues. The V gene end was trimmed by 6 bases and the J gene end by 0 bases; junction bases not matched to a gene: 10. Per germline, CDR1 SQVTM and CDR2 ANQGSEA. Turning to this clone: The antigen is not known.

The sequenced template was cDNA made from the entire isolated RNA. The protocol was immunoSEQ multiplex PCR, while the TCRdb copy is restricted to in-frame clones and leaves out a portion. The sample consists of under 550,000 clones, about an eighth of them appearing once. The sample comprised naive CD4+ T cells from blood. The V gene is TRBV29-1, the J gene TRBJ1-1; 7 bases map to TRBD1. The receptor comes from a woman between 18 and 29 years old in good health. The DNA of the CDR3 is TGCAGCGTCGCGGGGAGGGGGCGAGTGAACACTGAAGCTTTCTTT. It specifies CSVAGRGRVNTEAFF.